The 14 T cell receptor beta chains reported below all come from one sample, sequenced in a study of post-analysis software for immune sequencing data. Findings of the study overall: Roughly five TRBV segments were more frequent in patients than controls; TRBV5-6, TRBV5-1 and TRBV20-1 belonged to this group.

Their specific antigens are unknown. Sequencing libraries made from TCR beta cDNA carried unique molecular identifiers. TCRdb re-called the PCR reads with MiXCR, one entry per CDR3 protein. Of roughly 800,000 distinct CDR3 sequences listed, around 46% are singletons. Sequenced: blood. These TCRs come from a girl aged 10-17 years with multiple sclerosis.

The J gene is TRBJ2-5, the V gene TRBV10-3; TRBD1 agrees at 7 bases. The CDR3 sequence is 15 residues long. Germline CDR1 reads ENHRY; CDR2 reads SYGVKD. With 6 bases clipped from V and 2 bases from J, the junction kept 9 bases outside the gene matches. Here the CDR3 reads CAISAGTAVQETQYF. CDR3 coding DNA: TGTGCCATCAGCGCCGGGACAGCCGTTCAAGAGACCCAGTACTTC.

This clonotype was seen only a few times. The gene calls are TRBV20-1 and TRBJ1-6; 7 bases fit TRBD1. Germline V lookup: CDR1 DFQATT, CDR2 SNEGSKA (reference sequence). With 3 bases clipped from V and 7 bases from J, the junction kept 3 bases outside the gene matches. The CDR3 is 13 amino acids. The CDR3 sequence: CSARGDRNSPLHF. The CDR3 DNA reads as TGCAGTGCTAGGGGGGACAGAAATTCACCCCTCCACTTT.

Many counts were recorded for this clonotype. The V and J genes are TRBV7-3 and TRBJ2-3; TRBD2 matches 12 bases. V trimming: 5 bases; J trimming: 0 bases; junction bases outside the gene matches: 3. The CDR3 is 16 residues long. The germline V gene has CDR1 SGHTA and CDR2 FQGTGA. This CDR3 is CASSPGTSGSTDTQYF. In DNA, the CDR3 is TGTGCCAGCAGCCCCGGGACTAGCGGGAGCACAGATACGCAGTATTTT.

The chain carries TRBV24-1 and TRBJ1-5; possible D gene TRBD1, 5 bases. Germline CDR1 is KGHDR and CDR2 is SFDVKD. The V gene lost 5 bases and the J gene lost 7 bases, with 11 bases spanning the gap. The CDR3 spans 13 residues. CDR3 nucleotide sequence: TGTGCCACCAGTGGGGGACTGCGGCAGCCCCAGCATTTT. Translation: CATSGGLRQPQHF.

This sequence joins TRBV29-1 and TRBJ1-2; no definite D call. Germline-derived CDR1 and CDR2 are SQVTM and ANQGSEA. Trimming stripped 0 bases from V and 5 bases from J, with 10 bases between. The CDR3 spans 13 residues. CDR3 protein: CSVEDRSGYGYTF. The CDR3 DNA follows: TGCAGCGTTGAAGATCGAAGCGGGTATGGCTACACCTTC.

The rearrangement links TRBV20-1 to TRBJ2-7, with D unresolved. Trimming cost V 3 bases and J 0 bases, with 12 bases left between them. Germline V lookup: CDR1 DFQATT, CDR2 SNEGSKA (reference sequence). There are 14 residues in the CDR3. The CDR3 spells CSARDRTSSYEQYF. The CDR3 bases are TGCAGTGCTAGGGACCGGACGAGCTCCTACGAGCAGTACTTC.

This chain links TRBV6-2 or TRBV6-3 with TRBJ1-5; D unresolved. Germline CDR1 is MNHEY and CDR2 is SVGEGT. V gave up 3 bases and J gave up 0 bases, with 9 bases separating them. This CDR3 is 15 amino acids long. CDR3 coding DNA: TGTGCCAGCAGTTATCCAGTAGATAGCAATCAGCCCCAGCATTTT. Protein: CASSYPVDSNQPQHF.

The chain has TRBV6-2 or TRBV6-3 and TRBJ2-1; 11 positions agree with TRBD2. Germline values: CDR1 MNHEY, CDR2 SVGEGT. The junction had 11 bases not matched to a gene; V was cut back by 5 bases and J by 8 bases. CDR3 length: 16 residues. The CDR3 reads CASSTTPSGRPHEQFF. CDR3 nucleotides: TGTGCCAGCAGTACCACCCCTAGCGGGAGGCCCCATGAGCAGTTCTTC.

This chain connects TRBV12-3 or TRBV12-4 to TRBJ2-7, with D perhaps given as TRBD1 or TRBD2 (6 bases each). This CDR3 is built from 13 residues. Trimming removed 3 bases at V and 5 bases at J, with 11 bases between. In nucleotides, the CDR3 is TGTGCCAGCAGTTTGTCCGGGGGCGACGAGCAGTACTTC. This translates into CASSLSGGDEQYF.

The chain combines TRBV9 with TRBJ2-3; D is possibly TRBD2 (6 bases). Per germline, CDR1 SGDLS and CDR2 YYNGEE. CDR3 length: 17 residues. V was clipped by 3 bases and J by 2 bases, with 19 bases between them. CDR3 loop: CASSAGDWGRTTDTQYF. The CDR3 DNA is TGTGCCAGCAGCGCCGGCGACTGGGGGAGGACCACAGATACGCAGTATTTT. The full variable domain, rest sourced from reference TRBV9 and TRBJ2-3, is DSGVTQTPKHLITATGQRVTLRCSPRSGDLSVYWYQQSLDQGLQFLIQYYNGEERAKGNILERFSAQQFPDLHSELNLSSLELGDSALYFCASSAGDWGRTTDTQYFGPGTRLTVL.

This clonotype was detected ten times or more. V is TRBV4-1 and J is TRBJ2-1; no clear D gene. V shed 0 bases and J shed 7 bases, with 4 bases lying between them. This CDR3 has 12 residues. CDR1 and CDR2 (germline): MGHRA, YSYEKL. This CDR3 is CASSQDGNEQFF. In DNA, the CDR3 is TGCGCCAGCAGCCAAGATGGGAATGAGCAGTTCTTC.

The rearrangement uses TRBV4-1 and TRBJ2-5, with D perhaps assigned TRBD1 or TRBD2 (5 bases each). V was pared by 0 bases and J by 2 bases, with 13 bases between. CDR1 is MGHRA and CDR2 is YSYEKL in the germline V gene. This CDR3 spans 16 amino acids. CDR3 DNA: TGCGCCAGCAGCCAAGACCCGACGGGGCAACAAGAGACCCAGTACTTC. Encoded protein: CASSQDPTGQQETQYF.

This sequence joins TRBV28 and TRBJ1-2; weak D call: TRBD1 (6 bases). The V end lost 3 bases, the J end lost 6 bases, and 14 bases lay between the germline ends. CDR1 and CDR2 from the germline V gene are MDHEN and SYDVKM. The CDR3 totals 14 residues. CDR3 DNA sequence: TGTGCCAGCAGTTTTCCCCCCAGGGGCAATGGCTACACCTTC. Protein product: CASSFPPRGNGYTF.

In its sample, this clonotype was seen once. A junction end diverges from the germline sequence, so it may reflect a read error. The J gene is TRBJ2-3, the V gene TRBV29-1; TRBD2 matches at 7 bases. The CDR3 sequence is 12 residues long. Germline V gene lookup returns CDR1 SQVTM and CDR2 ANQGSEA. CDR3 amino acids: CNVGGGADTQYF. The DNA for the CDR3 is TGCAACGTTGGTGGGGGGGCAGATACGCAGTATTTT.